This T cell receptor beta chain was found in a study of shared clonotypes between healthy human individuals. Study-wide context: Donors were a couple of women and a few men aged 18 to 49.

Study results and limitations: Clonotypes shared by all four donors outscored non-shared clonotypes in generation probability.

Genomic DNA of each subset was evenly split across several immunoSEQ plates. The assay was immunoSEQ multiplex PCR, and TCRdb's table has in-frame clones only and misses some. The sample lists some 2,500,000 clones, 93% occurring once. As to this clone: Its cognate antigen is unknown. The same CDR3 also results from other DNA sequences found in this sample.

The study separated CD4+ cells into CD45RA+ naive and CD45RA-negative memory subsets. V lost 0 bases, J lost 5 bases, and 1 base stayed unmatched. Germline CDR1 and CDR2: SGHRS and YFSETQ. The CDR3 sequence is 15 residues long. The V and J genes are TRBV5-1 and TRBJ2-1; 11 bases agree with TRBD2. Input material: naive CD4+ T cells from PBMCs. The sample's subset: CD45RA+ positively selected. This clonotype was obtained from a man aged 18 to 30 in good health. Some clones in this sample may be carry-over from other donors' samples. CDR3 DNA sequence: TGCGCCAGCAGCTTGGAACTAGCGGGAGACAATGAGCAGTTCTTC. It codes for CASSLELAGDNEQFF.